This T cell receptor (beta chain) was recorded in a study of regulatory T cells in long-lasting Graves disease. TCRdb ran MiXCR on the reads and lists one entry per CDR3 protein. The sample lists approximately 670 distinct CDR3 sequences; approximately 83% were seen once. From RNA extracted from PBMCs, the TCR library was made. The diagnosis of Graves' disease used American Thyroid Association guidelines. Study-wide results and caveats: Limited samples may have lowered accuracy. TCR diversity was lower in persistent than newly diagnosed Graves' disease. Whereas new patients shared about a thousand public clonotypes, persistent patients shared more, at approximately 2,700.

Looked up from germline, CDR1 is SGHAT and CDR2 is FQDESV (reference sequence). Deletions cut 1 base from V and 5 bases from J, with 8 bases between. CDR3 length equals 13 residues. Details on this clonotype: The antigen remains undetermined.

The V call is TRBV11-1, the J call TRBJ2-5; D ambiguous. Material: peripheral blood mononuclear cells (PBMCs), obtained with antithyroid drug treatment, in newly diagnosed or persistent Graves disease (not recorded which). The source is a female donor with Graves disease. The CDR3 region is CASSLDNRETQYF. CDR3 nucleotides: TGTGCCAGCAGCTTAGATAATCGGGAGACCCAGTACTTC.